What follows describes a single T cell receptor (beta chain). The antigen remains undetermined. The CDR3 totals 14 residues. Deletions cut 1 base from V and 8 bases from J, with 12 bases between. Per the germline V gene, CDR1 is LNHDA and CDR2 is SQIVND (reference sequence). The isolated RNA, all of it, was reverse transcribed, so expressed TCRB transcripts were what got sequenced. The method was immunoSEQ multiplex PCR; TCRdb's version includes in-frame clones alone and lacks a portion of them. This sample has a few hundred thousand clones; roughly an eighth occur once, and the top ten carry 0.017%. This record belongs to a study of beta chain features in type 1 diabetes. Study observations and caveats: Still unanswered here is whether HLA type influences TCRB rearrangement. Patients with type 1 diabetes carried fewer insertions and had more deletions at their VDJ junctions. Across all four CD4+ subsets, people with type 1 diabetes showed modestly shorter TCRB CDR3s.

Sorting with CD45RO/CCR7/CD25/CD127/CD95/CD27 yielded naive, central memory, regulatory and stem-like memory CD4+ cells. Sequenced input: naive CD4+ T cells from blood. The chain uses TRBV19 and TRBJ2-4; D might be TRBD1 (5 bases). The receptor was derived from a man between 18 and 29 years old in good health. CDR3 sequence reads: CASSIGAPGYIQYF. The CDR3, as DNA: TGTGCCAGTAGTATAGGTGCACCAGGGTACATTCAGTACTTC.